These 16 T cell receptor beta chains share one sample of origin, sequenced in a study of cytomegalovirus exposure and HLA in healthy donors. 13 Jbeta primers and 60 Vbeta primers were used for the PCR. Some clones are missing from TCRdb's copy, which holds only in-frame ones; the method was immunoSEQ multiplex PCR. The table includes 160,000 or so clones, about 78% detected once. Material: PBMCs. All receptors derive from a man between 60 and 70 years old in good health and CMV-seronegative.

This chain joins TRBV5-1 and TRBJ2-3; a weak D match, TRBD2 (5 bases). The V gene's germline CDR1 is SGHRS and CDR2 YFSETQ. The V end lost 1 base, the J end lost 0 bases, and 9 bases lay between the germline ends. This CDR3 has 15 amino acids. This CDR3 reads CASSLRPGSTDTQYF. Here the CDR3 DNA reads TGCGCCAGCAGCTTGAGGCCGGGGAGCACAGATACGCAGTATTTT.

The genes are TRBV4-3 and TRBJ2-5; 8 nucleotides align to TRBD2. CDR1 and CDR2 (germline): LGHNA, YSLEER. Trimming at V came to 3 bases and at J to 2 bases, leaving 5 bases not matched to a gene. This CDR3 is built from 15 residues. CDR3 amino acids: CASSQVAGPQETQYF. The DNA for the CDR3 is TGCGCCAGCAGCCAGGTAGCGGGGCCTCAAGAGACCCAGTACTTC.

V usage is TRBV29-1 and J usage is TRBJ1-6; 7 nucleotides line up with TRBD1. The germline gives CDR1 SQVTM, CDR2 ANQGSEA. The CDR3 extends over 13 amino acids. The J segment lost 9 bases and the V segment lost 6 bases, leaving 8 bases of the junction unmatched. CDR3 amino acids: CSVGTGAGSPLHF. The CDR3 region has the DNA TGCAGCGTAGGAACAGGGGCCGGTTCACCCCTCCACTTT.

Details on this clone: One end of the junction does not line up with germline, which may come from a read error. The gene calls are TRBV6-5 and TRBJ1-2; D perhaps matches TRBD1 (6 bases). There are 12 residues in the CDR3. CDR1 and CDR2 (germline): MNHEY, SVGAGI. Here the CDR3 reads CTSSYAGDGYTF. Here the CDR3 DNA reads TGTACCAGCAGTTACGCAGGGGATGGCTACACCTTC.

The V gene is TRBV28, the J gene TRBJ1-1; D not certain. Trimming removed 4 bases at V and 10 bases at J, with 7 bases between. CDR3 size: 10 residues. The germline V gene encodes CDR1 MDHEN and CDR2 SYDVKM. In nucleotides, the CDR3 is TGTGCCAGCAGTTCCCGAGGAGCTTTCTTT. The encoded protein is CASSSRGAFF.

The chain couples TRBV5-4 to TRBJ2-3; 8 bases match TRBD1. CDR1 and CDR2 from the germline V gene are SGHNT and YYREEE (reference sequence). The CDR3 contains 15 residues. Germline trimming cut 2 bases from V and 5 bases from J; bases unmatched to any gene: 7. CDR3 amino acids: CASSLGQGIRDTQYF. The CDR3 region has the DNA TGTGCCAGCAGCTTAGGACAGGGAATCCGAGATACGCAGTATTTT.

The chain couples TRBV6-6 to TRBJ1-5, with a tentative D call TRBD1 (6 bases). CDR1 MNHNY and CDR2 SVGAGI come from the germline V gene (reference sequence). The CDR3 is 15 amino acids. The germline V and J ends were trimmed by 1 base and 5 bases, with 12 bases remaining between them. The CDR3 nucleotides are TGTGCCAGCAGTTACTTCCAGGGGTCGTATCAGCCCCAGCATTTT. Its translation: CASSYFQGSYQPQHF.

The rearrangement links TRBV27 to TRBJ2-7; the D gene is possibly TRBD1 (5 bases). This CDR3 is built from 13 residues. Germline V CDR1 and CDR2: MNHEY, SMNVEV (reference sequence). Trimming removed 10 bases from V and 7 bases from J, with 20 bases in between. The CDR3 DNA is TGTGCCACAAGAGCCAGGGTGTTGAGGGAGCAGTACTTC. This sequence encodes CATRARVLREQYF.

This chain uses TRBV10-2 with TRBJ2-1, with a weak D call TRBD1 (5 bases). V was clipped by 0 bases and J by 4 bases, with 10 bases between them. The CDR3 contains 15 residues. The germline V gene has CDR1 WSHSY and CDR2 SAAADI. The CDR3 nucleotides are TGCGCCAGCAGTGAGTCTCCACAGGAATACAATGAGCAGTTCTTC. This translates into CASSESPQEYNEQFF.

The chain combines TRBV5-1 with TRBJ2-1, with TRBD2 identical over 12 bases. The CDR3 is 15 residues long. Looked up from germline, CDR1 is SGHRS and CDR2 is YFSETQ. V was clipped by 4 bases and J by 3 bases; unmatched bases: 2. The CDR3 region is CASSTGLAGYNEQFF. Here the CDR3 DNA reads TGCGCCAGCAGCACGGGACTAGCGGGCTACAATGAGCAGTTCTTC.

The chain recombines TRBV6-5 with TRBJ1-6; D remains ambiguous. CDR1 is MNHEY, CDR2 SVGAGI, per germline. This CDR3 is 15 amino acids long. V lost 0 bases and J 6 bases, leaving 9 bases between the germline ends. This CDR3 reads CASSYSLGPNSPLHF. CDR3 in DNA: TGTGCCAGCAGTTACTCTCTGGGCCCTAATTCACCCCTCCACTTT.

As for this clone: This CDR3 is also generated by other DNA sequences in the sample. The V and J genes are TRBV5-1 and TRBJ1-1; D is uncertain. The length of the CDR3 is 14 residues. Trimming stripped 1 base from V and 1 base from J, with 8 bases between. Germline V gene lookup returns CDR1 SGHRS and CDR2 YFSETQ. The CDR3: CASSLSRGNTEAFF. The CDR3 coding sequence is TGCGCCAGCAGCTTGTCTCGGGGGAACACTGAAGCTTTCTTT.

This clone was seen a handful of times. This chain connects TRBV7-8 to TRBJ1-1; perhaps TRBD1 as D (5 bases). V dropped 11 bases and J dropped 1 base, with 14 bases sitting between them. Germline-derived CDR1 and CDR2 are SGHVS and FQNEAQ. CDR3 length equals 13 residues. CDR3 region: CASGRGRNTEAFF. CDR3 DNA sequence: TGTGCCTCTGGAAGGGGTCGGAACACTGAAGCTTTCTTT.

This clone was recorded only once. Its ends do not fully match the called genes, so a read error is possible. V gene TRBV2 combines with J gene TRBJ1-2; 9 nucleotides agree with TRBD1. Germline-derived CDR1 and CDR2 are SNHLY and FYNNEI. This CDR3 region has 11 residues. DNA of the CDR3: TGTGCCAGCCGGGACAGGGTCGGCTACCCCTTC. It is translated as CASRDRVGYPF.

This rearrangement joins TRBV7-8 to TRBJ2-3, with 8 bases identical to TRBD2. CDR3 length: 16 amino acids. The ends lost 4 bases at V and 1 base at J; junction bases unmatched: 7. Germline V gene sequence: CDR1 SGHVS, CDR2 FQNEAQ. CDR3 coding DNA: TGTGCCAGCAGCTCCGTTAGCGGGGTCGGCACAGATACGCAGTATTTT. This codes for CASSSVSGVGTDTQYF.

The chain joins TRBV20-1 to TRBJ2-4; 9 bases agree with TRBD1. The CDR3 totals 11 residues. Germline V gene sequence: CDR1 DFQATT, CDR2 SNEGSKA (reference sequence). The CDR3 coding sequence is TGCAGAGCGGGACAGGGAAACATTCAGTACTTC. Protein sequence: CRAGQGNIQYF.